This entry features one T cell receptor beta chain sequence. Regions amplified from RNA transcripts were the TCR beta CDR3 regions. TCR CDR3 underwent first-round RT-PCR with the HTBI primer set. TCRdb re-called the multiplex PCR reads through MiXCR, storing one row per CDR3 protein. The sample includes a few hundred thousand distinct CDR3 sequences, under 60% of them seen just once. Diagnosis of hyperthyroidism was new in patients aged 18 to 65, and its duration was under 2 months. Thyroid ultrasound, orbital computed tomography, clinical symptoms, and serum thyroxine and TRAb underpinned diagnoses. This entry belongs to a study of T cells in Graves' hyperthyroidism and ophthalmopathy. Germline V gives CDR1 SQVTM, CDR2 ANQGSEA. The CDR3 loop spans 14 amino acids. V lost 4 bases and J 1 base, leaving 11 bases between the germline ends.

J is TRBJ2-1 and V is TRBV29-1; D gene ambiguous. The TCR originated in a woman younger than 35 with Graves' hyperthyroidism. Sequencing was done on a sample of peripheral blood or thyroid tissue (not recorded which). The CDR3 DNA reads as TGCAGCGTTGTCAACAGCCGTTCCTACAATGAGCAGTTCTTC. It is translated as CSVVNSRSYNEQFF.